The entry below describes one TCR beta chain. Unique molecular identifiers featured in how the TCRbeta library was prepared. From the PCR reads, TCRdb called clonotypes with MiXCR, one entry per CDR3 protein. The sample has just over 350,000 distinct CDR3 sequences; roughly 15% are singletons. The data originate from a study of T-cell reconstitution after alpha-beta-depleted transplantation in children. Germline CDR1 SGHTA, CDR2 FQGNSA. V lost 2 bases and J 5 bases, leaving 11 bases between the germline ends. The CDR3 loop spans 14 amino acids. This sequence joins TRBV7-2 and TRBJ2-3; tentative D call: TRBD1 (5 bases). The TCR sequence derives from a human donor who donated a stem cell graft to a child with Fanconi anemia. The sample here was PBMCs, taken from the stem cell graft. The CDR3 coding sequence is TGTGCCAGCAGCTTAAGGGGTTCGGGAGATACGCAGTATTTT. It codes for CASSLRGSGDTQYF.